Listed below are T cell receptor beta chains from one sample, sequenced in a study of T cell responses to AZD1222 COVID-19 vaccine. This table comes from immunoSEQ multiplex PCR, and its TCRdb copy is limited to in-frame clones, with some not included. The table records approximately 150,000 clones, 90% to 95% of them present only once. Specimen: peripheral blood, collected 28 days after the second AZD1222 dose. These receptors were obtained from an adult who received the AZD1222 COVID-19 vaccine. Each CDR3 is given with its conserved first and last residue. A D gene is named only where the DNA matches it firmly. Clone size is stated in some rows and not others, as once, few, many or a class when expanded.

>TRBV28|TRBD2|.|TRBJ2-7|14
TGTGCCAGCAGTAGGCTAGCGGGAGCCTACGAGCAGTACTTC
CASSRLAGAYEQYF
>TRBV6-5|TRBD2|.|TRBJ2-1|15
TGTGCCACAAGCGGGAGACTCAGCTCCTACAATGAGCAGTTCTTC
CATSGRLSSYNEQFF
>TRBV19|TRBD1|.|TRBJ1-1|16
TGTGCCAGTAGTGCGACCGGGACAGGGGGAATGGGTGAAGCTTTCTTT
CASSATGTGGMGEAFF
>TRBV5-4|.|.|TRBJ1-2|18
TGTGCCAGCAGCTTGGGTCCTCGTGGGGGGGGCTCGAACTATGGCTACACCTTC
CASSLGPRGGGSNYGYTF
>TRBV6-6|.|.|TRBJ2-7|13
TGTGCCAGCAGTTACTCAGTTGGCTGGGAGCAGTACTTC
CASSYSVGWEQYF
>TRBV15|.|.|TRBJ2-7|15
TGTGCCACCAGCAGAGAGAGGGGTAGCATCGACGAGCAGTACTTC
CATSRERGSIDEQYF
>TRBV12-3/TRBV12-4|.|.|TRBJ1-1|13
TGTGCCAGCAGTTTTCCCAGCACCGCTGAAGCTTTCTTT
CASSFPSTAEAFF
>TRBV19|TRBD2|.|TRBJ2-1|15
TGTGCCAGTAGTAACCCTAGCGGAACCTACAATGAGCAGTTCTTC
CASSNPSGTYNEQFF
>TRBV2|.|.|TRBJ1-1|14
TGTGCCAGCAGAGGGGTAGGGCTGAACACTGAAGCTTTCTTT
CASRGVGLNTEAFF
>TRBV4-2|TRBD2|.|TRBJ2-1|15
TGTGCCAGCAGCCAAACTAGCGTCTCCTACAATGAGCAGTTCTTC
CASSQTSVSYNEQFF
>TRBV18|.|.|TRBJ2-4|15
TGTGCCAGCTCAGGGACTTCGCCCCCCAAAAACATTCAGTACTTC
CASSGTSPPKNIQYF
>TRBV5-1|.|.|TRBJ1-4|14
TGCGCCAGCAGGTCAGGGGCCAGTAATGAAAAACTGTTTTTT
CASRSGASNEKLFF
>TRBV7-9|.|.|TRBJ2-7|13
TGTGCCAGCAGCTTAGCCACTGGCTACGAGCAGTACTTC
CASSLATGYEQYF
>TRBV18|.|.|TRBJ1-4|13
TGTGCCAGCTCAGAGCAGATTAATGAAAAACTGTTTTTT
CASSEQINEKLFF
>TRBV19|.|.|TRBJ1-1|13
TGTGCCAGTAATGCCCGGGGCAACACTGAAGCTTTCTTT
CASNARGNTEAFF
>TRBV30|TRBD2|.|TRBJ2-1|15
TGTGCCTGGAGTCGCCATAGCGGGAGATTTAATGAGCAGTTCTTC
CAWSRHSGRFNEQFF
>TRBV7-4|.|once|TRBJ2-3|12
TGTGCCAGCAGCAACAGGGTGGATACGCAGTATTTT
CASSNRVDTQYF
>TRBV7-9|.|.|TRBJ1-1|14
TGTGCCAGCAGCTTTAACACTCAGGGAACTGAAGCTTTCTTT
CASSFNTQGTEAFF
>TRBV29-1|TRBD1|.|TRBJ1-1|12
TGCAGCGCTAAACAGGGGGACACTGAAGCTTTCTTT
CSAKQGDTEAFF
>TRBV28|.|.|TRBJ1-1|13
TGTGCCACCAAACGGGTAGAAGGAACTGAAGCTTTCTTT
CATKRVEGTEAFF
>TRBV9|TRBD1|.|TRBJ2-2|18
TGTGCCAGCAGCGTAACCGGGACAGGGGGTATGAACACCGGGGAGCTGTTTTTT
CASSVTGTGGMNTGELFF
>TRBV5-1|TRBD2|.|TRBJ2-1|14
TGCGCCACCTCGGGACTAGCGGGAAACAATGAGCAGTTCTTC
CATSGLAGNNEQFF
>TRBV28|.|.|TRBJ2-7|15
TGTGCCAGCAGCCCCTCCTTACTAGTTTTGAAGGAGCAGTACTTC
CASSPSLLVLKEQYF
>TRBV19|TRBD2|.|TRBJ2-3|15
TGTGCCAGTAGTAAGGCTAGCGGGAGTACAGATACGCAGTATTTT
CASSKASGSTDTQYF
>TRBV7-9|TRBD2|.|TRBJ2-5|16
TGTGCCAGCAGCTTAGGCGGGGGGGCAGTACAAGAGACCCAGTACTTC
CASSLGGGAVQETQYF
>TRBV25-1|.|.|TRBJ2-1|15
TGTGCCAGCAGTGAATTAACAGTTCTACACAATGAGCAGTTCTTC
CASSELTVLHNEQFF
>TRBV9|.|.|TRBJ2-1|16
TGTGCCAGCAGCGTAGGTGGGGCCGGCCGGTACAATGAGCAGTTCTTC
CASSVGGAGRYNEQFF
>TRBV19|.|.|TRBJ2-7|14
TGTGCCAGTAGAACCGGGACTCAGCCCTACGAGCAGTACTTC
CASRTGTQPYEQYF
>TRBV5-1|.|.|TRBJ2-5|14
TGCGCCAGCAGCTTGGGAGGGGGCCAAGAGACCCAGTACTTC
CASSLGGGQETQYF
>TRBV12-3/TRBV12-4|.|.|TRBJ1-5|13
TGTGCCAGCAGTTCTGGGACAAATCAGCCCCAGCATTTT
CASSSGTNQPQHF
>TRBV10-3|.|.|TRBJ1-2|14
TGTGCCATCAGTGAGTCGTACACCCCCTATGGCTACACCTTC
CAISESYTPYGYTF
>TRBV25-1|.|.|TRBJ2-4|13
TGTGCCAGCAGTGACACAGGGGGGGACATTCAGTACTTC
CASSDTGGDIQYF
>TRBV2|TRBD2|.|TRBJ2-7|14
TGTGCCAGCAAGGGACTAGCGGGATTCTACGAGCAGTACTTC
CASKGLAGFYEQYF
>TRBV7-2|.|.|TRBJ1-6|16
TGTGCCAGCAGCTTGGCACTTGGACAGCTTAATTCACCCCTCCACTTT
CASSLALGQLNSPLHF
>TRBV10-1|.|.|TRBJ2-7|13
TGCGCCAGCAGCCCTTCAAGCTCCTACGAGCAGTACTTC
CASSPSSSYEQYF
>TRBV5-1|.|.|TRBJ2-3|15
TGCGCCAGCAGCTTGTGGGCGGGGGCCACAGATACGCAGTATTTT
CASSLWAGATDTQYF
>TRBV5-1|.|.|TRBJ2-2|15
TGCGCCAGCAGCTTGCCGACTTCAGACACCGGGGAGCTGTTTTTT
CASSLPTSDTGELFF
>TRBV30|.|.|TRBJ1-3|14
TGTGCCTGGGATAAACTCAGATCTGGAAACACCATATATTTT
CAWDKLRSGNTIYF
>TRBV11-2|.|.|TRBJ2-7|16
TGTGCCAGCAGCGCCCGGGACCCCGAAGTGGGCTACGAGCAGTACTTC
CASSARDPEVGYEQYF
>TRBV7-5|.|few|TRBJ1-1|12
TGTGTCAGAAGCTTAGACCCAGGGGCAGCTTTCTTT
CVRSLDPGAAFF
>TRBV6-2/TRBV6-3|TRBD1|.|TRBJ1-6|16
TGTGCCAGCAGTCAAAACAGGGGGTCCCGCAATTCACCCCTCCACTTT
CASSQNRGSRNSPLHF
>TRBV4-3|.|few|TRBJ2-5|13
TGCGCCAGCAGCCAAAATGCCCCCATGGCCCAGTACTTC
CASSQNAPMAQYF
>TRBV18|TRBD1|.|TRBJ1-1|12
TGTGCCAGCTCACCGGGACAGGTAGAAGCTTTCTTT
CASSPGQVEAFF
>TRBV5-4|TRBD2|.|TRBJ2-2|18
TGTGCCAGCAGCTTTGCCACTAGGGGGACTAGCGGCACCGGGGAGCTGTTTTTT
CASSFATRGTSGTGELFF
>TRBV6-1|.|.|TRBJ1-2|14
TGTGCCAGCAGTGAAGCGCAGAGGGGTGGTGGCTACACCTTC
CASSEAQRGGGYTF